The 20 T cell receptor beta chains listed next were all sequenced from one sample in a study of regulatory T cells. Study results and limitations: In CD3G-deficient patients, conventional CD4+ T cells were enriched for hydrophobic CDR3 residues at positions 6 and 7.

Their target antigens are unknown. Primers: 52 TRBV forward and 13 TRBJ reverse. Profiling relied on immunoSEQ multiplex PCR, and the TCRdb table lists in-frame clones only, not all of them. The repertoire holds some 31,000 clones, about 93% seen once, with about 1% in the top ten. Material for sequencing was conventional CD4+ T cells sorted from blood. These receptors were taken from a child aged 2-15 years with CD3G deficiency.

V gene TRBV4-1 combines with J gene TRBJ2-7; 7 nucleotides align to TRBD1. The CDR3 is 15 amino acids. Germline V gives CDR1 MGHRA, CDR2 YSYEKL. V was clipped by 4 bases and J by 2 bases; unmatched bases: 8. In DNA, the CDR3 is TGCGCCAGCAGCCTAACTGCCGGGACAGCCTACGAGCAGTACTTC. It specifies CASSLTAGTAYEQYF.

This sequence joins TRBV28 and TRBJ1-5, with D possibly matching TRBD1 (6 bases). This CDR3 has 14 residues. The germline V gene encodes CDR1 MDHEN and CDR2 SYDVKM. Trimming removed 8 bases at V and 7 bases at J, with 18 bases between. CDR3 nucleotides: TGTGCCAGCGGGGGAGGGGGGAGGAACCAGCCCCAGCATTTT. The encoded protein is CASGGGGRNQPQHF.

The CDR3 loop is CASRGELAKYGYTF. DNA for the CDR3: TGTGCCAGCAGGGGAGAGTTGGCGAAGTATGGCTACACCTTC. The gene calls are TRBV6-1 and TRBJ1-2; no clear D. Germline CDR1 is MNHNS and CDR2 is SASEGT. V was shortened by 6 bases and J by 5 bases, with 16 bases between the two germline ends. This CDR3 spans 14 amino acids.

This chain joins TRBV7-2 and TRBJ2-7; 8 bases fit TRBD2. V was pared by 2 bases and J by 5 bases, with 2 bases of the junction left unmatched. Germline values: CDR1 SGHTA, CDR2 FQGNSA. The CDR3 extends over 13 amino acids. The CDR3 region has the DNA TGTGCCAGCAGCTTACAGCGGGGGCACGAGCAGTACTTC. Translation gives CASSLQRGHEQYF.

J is TRBJ1-2 and V is TRBV5-1; D uncertain. Trimming stripped 3 bases from V and 2 bases from J, with 17 bases between. Germline V gives CDR1 SGHRS, CDR2 YFSETQ. This CDR3 has 16 residues. The DNA for the CDR3 is TGCGCCAGCAGCTCAGGATTGAGAGACGGGAACTATGGCTACACCTTC. It encodes CASSSGLRDGNYGYTF.

J is TRBJ2-4 and V is TRBV28; 9 nucleotides align to TRBD2. The V gene end was trimmed by 3 bases and the J gene end by 1 base; junction bases not matched to a gene: 10. The CDR3 sequence is 18 residues long. CDR1 MDHEN and CDR2 SYDVKM come from the germline V gene. The CDR3 spells CASSFGLAGTLAKNIQYF. The DNA of the CDR3 is TGTGCCAGCAGTTTTGGGCTAGCGGGAACTTTGGCCAAAAACATTCAGTACTTC.

This chain joins TRBV28 and TRBJ1-2; 10 nucleotides line up with TRBD1. Trimming took 6 bases from V and 2 from J; bases not matched to a gene: 6. The CDR3 extends over 15 amino acids. CDR1 is MDHEN and CDR2 is SYDVKM in the germline V gene. The CDR3 loop reads CASSPGTGANYGYTF. The CDR3 nucleotides read TGTGCCAGCAGCCCCGGGACAGGGGCGAACTATGGCTACACCTTC.

The gene calls are TRBV28 and TRBJ1-5; 7 nucleotides line up with TRBD1. The V gene's germline CDR1 is MDHEN and CDR2 SYDVKM. The CDR3 is 14 amino acids. V was pared by 2 bases and J by 5 bases, with 3 bases of the junction left unmatched. The CDR3 DNA reads TGTGCCAGCAGTTTAGGAGGGGGCCATCAGCCCCAGCATTTT. Its translation: CASSLGGGHQPQHF. The whole variable domain, remainder taken from reference TRBV28 and TRBJ1-5, is DVKVTQSSRYLVKRTGEKVFLECVQDMDHENMFWYRQDPGLGLRLIYFSYDVKMKEKGDIPEGYSVSREKKERFSLILESASTNQTSMYLCASSLGGGHQPQHFGDGTRLSIL.

The CDR3: CASSNPDRDNQPQHF. The CDR3 bases are TGTGCCAGCAGTAATCCGGACAGGGACAATCAGCCCCAGCATTTT. The rearrangement links TRBV28 to TRBJ1-5; TRBD1 aligns across 8 bases. Germline trimming cut 5 bases from V and 3 bases from J; bases unmatched to any gene: 6. The CDR3 loop spans 15 amino acids. The V gene's germline CDR1 is MDHEN and CDR2 SYDVKM.

The chain recombines TRBV5-1 with TRBJ2-7; 14 bases are shared with TRBD2. The CDR3 is made up of 14 amino acids. The germline V gene has CDR1 SGHRS and CDR2 YFSETQ. V lost 4 bases, J lost 6 bases, and 3 bases stayed unmatched. The DNA of the CDR3 is TGCGCCAGCAGCGCCGGGACTAGCGGGAGCGAGCAGTACTTC. Its translation is CASSAGTSGSEQYF.

This chain uses TRBV11-3 with TRBJ2-1; 9 nucleotides match TRBD1. The CDR3 is 16 amino acids. The V and J ends lost 5 bases and 6 bases, in that order; junction bases with no gene match: 11. Per germline, CDR1 SGHNT and CDR2 YENEEA. CDR3 loop: CASSRSGQGRVNEQFF. The CDR3 bases are TGTGCCAGCAGCCGGTCGGGACAGGGAAGGGTCAATGAGCAGTTCTTC.

V is TRBV5-1 and J is TRBJ1-2; 9 bases are shared with TRBD1. The V gene end was trimmed by 4 bases and the J gene end by 10 bases; junction bases not matched to a gene: 8. Germline V gives CDR1 SGHRS, CDR2 YFSETQ. This CDR3 comprises 13 residues. The CDR3 bases are TGCGCCAGCAGCCCGGGACAGGGCCTTTCCTACACCTTC. It encodes CASSPGQGLSYTF.

This clone was recorded once. The chain couples TRBV20-1 to TRBJ2-1; D call uncertain. The CDR3 is made up of 11 amino acids. The V end lost 6 bases, the J end lost 7 bases, and 10 bases lay between the germline ends. Germline CDR1 DFQATT, CDR2 SNEGSKA (reference sequence). The CDR3 spells CSAQGNNEQFF. As DNA, the CDR3 is TGCAGTGCCCAAGGAAATAATGAGCAGTTCTTC.

The rearrangement joins TRBV28 to TRBJ2-2, with D uncertain. Looked up from germline, CDR1 is MDHEN and CDR2 is SYDVKM. This CDR3 has 15 amino acids. The V and J ends lost 3 bases and 6 bases respectively, with 14 bases between them. The CDR3 protein is CASSFTTVQAGELFF. The CDR3 nucleotides read TGTGCCAGCAGTTTTACCACCGTCCAGGCCGGGGAGCTGTTTTTT.

Here the CDR3 reads CASSWVGVYEQYF. CDR3 bases: TGTGCCAGCAGTTGGGTGGGGGTATACGAGCAGTACTTC. The chain carries TRBV6-1 and TRBJ2-7; D assignment may be TRBD1 or TRBD2 (5 bases each). Trimming shortened V by 5 bases and J by 4 bases, and 12 bases separated the two germline ends. CDR1 MNHNS and CDR2 SASEGT come from the germline V gene. This CDR3 has 13 residues.

This clone was observed once. The gene calls are TRBV28 and TRBJ2-5; D gene uncertain. The V end lost 4 bases, the J end lost 7 bases, and 7 bases lay between the germline ends. The CDR3 runs 11 residues. Germline assignment: CDR1 MDHEN and CDR2 SYDVKM. CDR3 loop: CASSSAATQYF. The DNA for the CDR3 is TGTGCCAGCAGTTCCGCAGCGACCCAGTACTTC.

This chain joins TRBV11-2 and TRBJ1-6, with D perhaps matching TRBD1 (5 bases). CDR3 size: 15 residues. Germline CDR1 is SGHAT and CDR2 is FQNNGV. Trimming left V 4 bases short and J 6 bases short, with 13 bases between. The CDR3 loop reads CASSSRGGINSPLHF. In nucleotides, the CDR3 is TGTGCCAGCAGCTCACGCGGGGGAATTAATTCACCCCTCCACTTT.

J is TRBJ2-2 and V is TRBV5-1; 9 bases map to TRBD2. Germline V gene sequence: CDR1 SGHRS, CDR2 YFSETQ. V lost 0 bases, J lost 1 base, and 1 base stayed unmatched. The CDR3 sequence is 16 residues long. This CDR3 is CASSLASGVNTGELFF. The CDR3 DNA follows: TGCGCCAGCAGCTTGGCTAGCGGGGTGAACACCGGGGAGCTGTTTTTT.

The rearrangement joins TRBV11-2 to TRBJ2-1, with TRBD2 identical over 10 bases. The CDR3 has 16 residues. Trimming removed 0 bases from V and 9 bases from J; junction bases left unmatched: 8. Germline CDR1 and CDR2: SGHAT and FQNNGV. DNA for the CDR3: TGTGCCAGCAGCTTAGATCTTTCCCTAGCGGGAGCTGAGCAGTTCTTC. This gives the protein CASSLDLSLAGAEQFF. The full variable domain, rest sourced from reference TRBV11-2 and TRBJ2-1, is EAGVAQSPRYKIIEKRQSVAFWCNPISGHATLYWYQQILGQGPKLLIQFQNNGVVDDSQLPKDRFSAERLKGVDSTLKIQPAKLEDSAVYLCASSLDLSLAGAEQFFGPGTRLTVL.

This chain uses TRBV5-1 with TRBJ2-7; a weak D match, TRBD2 (5 bases). CDR1 SGHRS and CDR2 YFSETQ come from the germline V gene. Trimming left V 0 bases short and J 0 bases short, with 7 bases between. CDR3 length: 14 amino acids. The CDR3 spells CASSLDGDSYEQYF. In DNA, the CDR3 is TGCGCCAGCAGCTTGGACGGGGACTCCTACGAGCAGTACTTC.